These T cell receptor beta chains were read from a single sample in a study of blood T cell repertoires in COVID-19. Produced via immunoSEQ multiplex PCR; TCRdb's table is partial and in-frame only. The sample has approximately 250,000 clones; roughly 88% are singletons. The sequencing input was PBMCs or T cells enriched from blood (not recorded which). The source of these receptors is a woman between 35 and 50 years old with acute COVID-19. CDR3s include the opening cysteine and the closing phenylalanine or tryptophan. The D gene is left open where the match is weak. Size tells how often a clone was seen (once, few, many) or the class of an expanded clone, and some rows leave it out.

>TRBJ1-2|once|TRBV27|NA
TGTGCCAGCGGTGTGGGGCGCTTAGGTGGCTACACCTTC
CASGVGRLGGYTF
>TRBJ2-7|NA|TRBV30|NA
TGTGCCTGGAGTGCCACAGCTTACGAGCAGTACTTC
CAWSATAYEQYF
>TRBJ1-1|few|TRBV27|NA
TGTGCCAGCAGTTCCAGGGCCAGTCTGAACACTGAAGCTTTCTTT
CASSSRASLNTEAFF
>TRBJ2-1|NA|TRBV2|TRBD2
TGTGCCAGCAGTGGAGGGCTAGCGGGAGGAGTTGAGCAGTTCTTC
CASSGGLAGGVEQFF
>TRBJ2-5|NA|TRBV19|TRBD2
TGTGCCAGTGGGACTAGCGGGAGAACTGGAGGGGGGGAGACCCAGTACTTC
CASGTSGRTGGGETQYF
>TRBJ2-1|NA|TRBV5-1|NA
TGCGCCAGCAGCTTACGGAGCTACAATGAGCAGTTCTTC
CASSLRSYNEQFF
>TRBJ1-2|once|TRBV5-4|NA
TGTGCCAGCAGCTTGGAACAGAGCTTCCAGTATGGCTACACCTTC
CASSLEQSFQYGYTF
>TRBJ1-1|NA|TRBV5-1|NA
TGCGCCAGCAGCTCCGGGACATTGAACACTGAAGCTTTCTTT
CASSSGTLNTEAFF
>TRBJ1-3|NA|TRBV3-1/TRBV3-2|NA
TGTGCCAGCAGCGAAACATCCCTCTCTGGAAACACCATATATTTT
CASSETSLSGNTIYF
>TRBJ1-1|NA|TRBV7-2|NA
TGTGCCAGCAGCCTAATCTCCCTCACAGCGGTGGCTTTCTTT
CASSLISLTAVAFF
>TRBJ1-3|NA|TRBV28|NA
TGTGCCAGCAGTTTTGGTTACGGCGGGAGCTCTGGAAACACCATATATTTT
CASSFGYGGSSGNTIYF
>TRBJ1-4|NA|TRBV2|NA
TGTGCCAGCATAAGGGAGGGTGAAAAACTGTTTTTT
CASIREGEKLFF
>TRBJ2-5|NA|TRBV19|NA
TGTGCCAGTAGTATTCGGGGGGCCGGCGAGACCCAGTACTTC
CASSIRGAGETQYF
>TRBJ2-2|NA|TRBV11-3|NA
TGTGCCAGCAGCTTATCGGGCACCGGGGAGCTGTTTTTT
CASSLSGTGELFF
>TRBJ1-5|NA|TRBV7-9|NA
TGTGCCAGCAGTCCCGGGACTAACAATCAGCCCCAGCATTTT
CASSPGTNNQPQHF
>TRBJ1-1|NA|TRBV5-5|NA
TGTGCCAGCAGCCAGAGCACCGGGTGGGACACTGAAGCTTTCTTT
CASSQSTGWDTEAFF
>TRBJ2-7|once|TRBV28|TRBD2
TGTGCCAGCAGTTCCCCGACTAGCGGGAGTCCTTACGAGCAGTACTTC
CASSSPTSGSPYEQYF
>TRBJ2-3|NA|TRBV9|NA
TGTGCCAGCAGCGTAGAGAGGCAGTCAGATACGCAGTATTTT
CASSVERQSDTQYF
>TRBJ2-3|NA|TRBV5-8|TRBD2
TGTGCCAGCAGCTTGGGGGCTAGCGGGAGGGCCGGCACAGATACGCAGTATTTT
CASSLGASGRAGTDTQYF
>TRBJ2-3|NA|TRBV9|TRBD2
TGTGCCAGCAGTGATCGTGGGACTAGCGGGAGTGTCGGCACAGATACGCAGTATTTT
CASSDRGTSGSVGTDTQYF
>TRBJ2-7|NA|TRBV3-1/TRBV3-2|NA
TGTGCCAGCAGACAAACGGGGAGCTCCTACGAGCAGTACTTC
CASRQTGSSYEQYF
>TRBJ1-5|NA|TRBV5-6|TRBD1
TGTGCCAGCAGCTCCGGACAGGGTGGCAATCAGCCCCAGCATTTT
CASSSGQGGNQPQHF
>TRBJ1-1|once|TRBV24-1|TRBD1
TGTGCCACCAGTGAGGGACAGGGAGGGACTGAAGCTTTCTTT
CATSEGQGGTEAFF
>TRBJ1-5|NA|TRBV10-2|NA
TGCGCCAGCAGTGAATGGTTACAGGGCCCCAATCAGCCCCAGCATTTT
CASSEWLQGPNQPQHF
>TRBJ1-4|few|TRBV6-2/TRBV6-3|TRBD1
TGTGCCAGCAGTCCGTCTCCCAGGGGGCGCGAACTGTTTTTT
CASSPSPRGRELFF
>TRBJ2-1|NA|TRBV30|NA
TGTGCCTGGAGTGGGACAGCGGTTTACAATGAGCAGTTCTTC
CAWSGTAVYNEQFF
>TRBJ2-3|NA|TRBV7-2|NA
TGTGCCAGCAGCTTAAGGTGGCTAGCAACTAGCACAGATACGCAGTATTTT
CASSLRWLATSTDTQYF
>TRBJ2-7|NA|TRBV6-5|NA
TGTGCCAGCAGTAAGACCCCGGGTCAGTCCTACGAGCAGTACTTC
CASSKTPGQSYEQYF
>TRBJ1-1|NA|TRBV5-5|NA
TGTGCCAGCAGCTTGGCCCCAGGTGGGACTGAAGCTTTCTTT
CASSLAPGGTEAFF
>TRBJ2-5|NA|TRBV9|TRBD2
TGTGCCAGCAGCGTAGACGGGCGGGAGCTTCCCGAGACCCAGTACTTC
CASSVDGRELPETQYF
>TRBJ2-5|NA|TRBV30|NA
TGTGCCTGGAGTCCCTTAGCGAGGCGGTACCAAGAGACCCAGTACTTC
CAWSPLARRYQETQYF